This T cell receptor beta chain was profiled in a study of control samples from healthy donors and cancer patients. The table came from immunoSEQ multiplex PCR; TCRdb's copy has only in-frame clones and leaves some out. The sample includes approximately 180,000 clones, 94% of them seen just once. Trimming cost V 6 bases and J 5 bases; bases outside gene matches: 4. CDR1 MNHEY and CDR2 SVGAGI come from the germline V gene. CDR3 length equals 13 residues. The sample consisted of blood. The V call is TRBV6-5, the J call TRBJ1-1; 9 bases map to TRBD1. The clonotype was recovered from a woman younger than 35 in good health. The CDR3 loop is CASRTGGWTEAFF. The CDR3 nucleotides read TGTGCCAGCAGGACAGGGGGTTGGACTGAAGCTTTCTTT.